These T cell receptor beta chains were read from a single sample in a study of blood T cells in healthy people across ages. MiXCR was run by TCRdb on the 5' RACE reads, yielding one entry per CDR3 protein. The table includes over a million distinct CDR3 sequences, approximately 39% detected once. The source material was blood. The receptors shown here come from a woman aged 18-29 years in good health. CDR3s include the opening cysteine and the closing phenylalanine or tryptophan. D genes are given only for firm matches. Clone size is not always given. Where it is, it says once, few, many or a class for expanded clones.

abundance,len,d_gene,v_gene,CDR3aa
.,15,.,TRBV12-3/TRBV12-4,CASSLRFGGNQPQHF
few,15,.,TRBV7-2,CASSLSKATADTQYF
.,10,.,TRBV28,CASRKTEAFF
.,13,TRBD1,TRBV20-1,CSAPRDSLYEQYF
.,15,TRBD1,TRBV6-5,CASSYSRQGAGEQFF
.,17,.,TRBV7-6,CASSLAAVQGNGETQYF
.,15,.,TRBV6-2/TRBV6-3,CASSPRHFSGNTIYF
few,15,TRBD1,TRBV5-1,CASSSPGQGTVKQYF
few,15,TRBD2,TRBV20-1,CSARDTSGRPYEQYF
.,16,.,TRBV20-1,CSANTGLDRVNQPQHF
few,16,.,TRBV24-1,CATSDSRTASIGTQYF
few,15,.,TRBV6-2/TRBV6-3,CASSYRIQTGREQYF
.,14,.,TRBV11-2,CASSLGVAENIQYF
.,15,.,TRBV6-5,CASSSWYGGANVLTF
.,16,TRBD2,TRBV3-1,CASSQGRKRREDTQYF
.,14,.,TRBV19,CASSMTNSYNEQFF
few,14,.,TRBV20-1,CSATGGLGVYEQYF
.,11,.,TRBV2,CASSVGDGYTF
.,13,.,TRBV20-1,CSERDRNGNIQYF
.,19,.,TRBV6-1,CARHLPTGRKGRGNQPQHF
few,16,.,TRBV28,CASSTARQWQGQPQHF
.,13,.,TRBV6-1,CASGQQNNGELFF
.,13,TRBD1,TRBV6-2/TRBV6-3,CASSPRDREFYTF
.,13,.,TRBV29-1,CSVEGVLKTEAFF
few,14,.,TRBV20-1,CSARIRAGTGELFF
.,15,TRBD1,TRBV9,CASSPGQASQETQYF
few,15,.,TRBV7-9,CASSPLGARNEKLFF
.,17,.,TRBV24-1,CATSDFPGRGPSYEQYF
.,11,.,TRBV7-2,CACSFQETQYF
.,12,TRBD2,TRBV29-1,CSVEDGRTEQYF
.,16,.,TRBV4-3,CASSQDLTSSPYEQYF
.,14,TRBD1,TRBV7-2,CASRQTGSSYEQYF
.,17,TRBD2,TRBV7-8,CASSSDRLAGGPYEQFF
.,16,.,TRBV5-6,CASSLAQGGMNTEAFF
few,18,TRBD1,TRBV7-2,CASSLAQGQGALNTEAFF
few,16,TRBD2,TRBV9,CASSVEAGGGSDTQYF
few,18,.,TRBV9,CASSALLDPLETYNEQYF
.,13,.,TRBV4-3,CASSPKGGMQAFF
.,16,TRBD1,TRBV20-1,CSAPLSGTGVWNEQFF
.,17,.,TRBV4-1,CASSQLGGRGGTDTQYF
.,13,.,TRBV6-1,CASSDNGVHGYTF
few,16,.,TRBV4-1,CASSQDARPEVYGYTF
.,15,.,TRBV24-1,CATSESGVSYNEQFF
.,14,.,TRBV6-5,CASSYLYLNTEAFF
few,13,.,TRBV29-1,CSALMRLADTQYF
.,13,.,TRBV29-1,CSVGGRVADTQYF
few,16,TRBD2,TRBV12-3/TRBV12-4,CASSTGGTRGYNEQFF
.,14,TRBD1,TRBV29-1,CSVRRDRGYNEQYF
.,12,.,TRBV29-1,CSVALLLGEQYF
few,14,.,TRBV29-1,CSVDPGRGAYEQYF